This T cell receptor beta chain was recovered during a study of blood T cell repertoires in COVID-19. Study overall: Acute and convalescent COVID-19 samples came from the United States, Italy and Spain. Sources were T cells, B-cell-depleted T cells, or PBMCs; the material itself was cDNA or gDNA.

Living in 24 US areas, the participants were between 18 and 89 years of age. This CDR3 is 16 amino acids long. Germline CDR1 reads PRHDT; CDR2 reads FYEKMQ (reference sequence). With 5 bases removed from V and 1 base from J, the gap between germline ends came to 16 bases. Original handling: Amplification of reference gene primers provided the estimated nucleated cell counts. The data were produced by immunoSEQ multiplex PCR, yet TCRdb's version contains in-frame clones alone and is incomplete. The V and J calls and clone size were taken over from that table, and D and trimming were inferred from the DNA. The table records roughly 240,000 clones, 75% to 85% of them present only once.

The chain is built from TRBV13 and TRBJ2-3, with D maybe TRBD2 (6 bases). The sample consisted of PBMCs or T cells enriched from blood (not recorded which). The origin of this receptor is a woman between 45 and 60 years old with acute COVID-19. Here the CDR3 DNA reads TGTGCCAGCAGCCATCAACTCGCTAGCGGCACAGATACGCAGTATTTT. It codes for CASSHQLASGTDTQYF.